Presented here are 2 T cell receptor beta chains from one specimen sequenced in a study of cytomegalovirus exposure and HLA in healthy donors. The PCR employed 60 Vbeta primers together with 13 Jbeta primers. TCRdb keeps only in-frame clones here, not all; method: immunoSEQ multiplex PCR. Of 85,000 to 90,000 clones in the sample, less than 75% were seen once. Sequencing was performed on PBMCs. The receptors derive from a man aged 30 to 39 in good health and CMV-seronegative.

V usage is TRBV21-1 and J usage is TRBJ2-5; TRBD2, as called in the table, went unchecked against the DNA. TRBV21-1 is a pseudogene. This CDR3 region has 15 residues. For the CDR3, the DNA is TGTGCCAGCAGCAAAGGGAGCGGGCGGCAAGAGACCCAGTACTTC. Protein product: CASSKGSGRQETQYF.

The genes are TRBV4-1 and TRBJ2-5, with D uncertain. The CDR3 totals 14 residues. Germline-derived CDR1 and CDR2 are MGHRA and YSYEKL. V lost 1 base and J 4 bases, leaving 10 bases between the germline ends. The CDR3 loop reads CASSQASFGETQYF. CDR3 DNA: TGCGCCAGCAGCCAAGCTAGTTTCGGAGAGACCCAGTACTTC.